The source of this T cell receptor (beta chain) is a study of T-cell reconstitution after alpha-beta-depleted transplantation in children. General study results and limits: The origin of high day-60 TCRbeta diversity in some patients lay in surviving recipient T cells and thymic progenitors.

Comment on this clonotype: Its antigen is not identified.

Unique molecular identifiers were incorporated into the prepared TCRbeta library. TCRdb called the PCR reads again in MiXCR, with one record for every CDR3 protein. The sample includes a few hundred thousand distinct CDR3 sequences, 25% to 30% seen only once; the top ten take 30% to 40%. The CDR3 extends over 14 amino acids. Between the trimmed V and J ends, which lost 5 bases and 5 bases, there was a span of 12 bases. Germline CDR1 is SGHVS and CDR2 is FNYEAQ. The rearrangement joins TRBV7-6 to TRBJ2-2, with unresolved D. Sequencing used PBMCs, obtained before TCRalphabeta/CD19-depleted stem cell transplant. This receptor was taken from a boy in the first two years of life with Wiskott-Aldrich syndrome, due to receive a stem cell transplant. The CDR3 bases are TGTGCCAGCAGCGCCCGACGGAGAACCGGGGAGCTGTTTTTT. It translates to CASSARRRTGELFF.